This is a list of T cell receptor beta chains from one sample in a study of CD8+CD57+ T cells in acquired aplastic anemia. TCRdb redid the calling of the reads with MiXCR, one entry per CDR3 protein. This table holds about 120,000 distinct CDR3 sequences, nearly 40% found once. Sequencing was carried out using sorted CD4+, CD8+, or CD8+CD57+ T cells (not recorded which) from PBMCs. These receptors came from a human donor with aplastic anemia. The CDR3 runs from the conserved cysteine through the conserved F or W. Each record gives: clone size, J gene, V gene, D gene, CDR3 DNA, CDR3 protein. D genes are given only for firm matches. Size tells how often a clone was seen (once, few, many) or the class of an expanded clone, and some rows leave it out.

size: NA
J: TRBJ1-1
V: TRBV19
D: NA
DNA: TGTGCCAGCGCGCCAAGGGGCACTGAAGCTTTCTTT
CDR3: CASAPRGTEAFF

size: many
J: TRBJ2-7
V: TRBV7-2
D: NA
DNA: TGTGCCAGCAGCTTAGAACGGGCCTACGAGCAGTACTTC
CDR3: CASSLERAYEQYF

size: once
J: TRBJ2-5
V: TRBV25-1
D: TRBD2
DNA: TGTGCCAGCAGCTTCGGGGGGGGGGCCCCAGAGACCCAGTACTTC
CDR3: CASSFGGGAPETQYF

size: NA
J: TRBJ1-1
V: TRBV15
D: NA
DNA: TGTGCCACCAGCACGTCGGGCCAGAACACTGAAGCTTTCTTT
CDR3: CATSTSGQNTEAFF

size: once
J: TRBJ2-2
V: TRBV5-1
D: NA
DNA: TGCGCCAGCAGCCCGGACAGTAACACCGGGGAGCTGTTTTTT
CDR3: CASSPDSNTGELFF

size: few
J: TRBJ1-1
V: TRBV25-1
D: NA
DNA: TGTGCCAGCAGTGGCCAGAAGAACACTGAAGCTTTCTTT
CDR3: CASSGQKNTEAFF

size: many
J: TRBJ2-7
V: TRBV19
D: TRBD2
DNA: TGTGCCAGTAGGACTAGCGGGGGGGTCGGCTACGAGCAGTACTTC
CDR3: CASRTSGGVGYEQYF

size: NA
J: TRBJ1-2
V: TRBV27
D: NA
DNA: TGTGCCAGCAGTTTTTCAGTACAGGACGGGGGCTACACCTTC
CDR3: CASSFSVQDGGYTF

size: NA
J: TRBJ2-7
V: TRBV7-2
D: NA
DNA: TGTGCCAGCAGCCGAGTAAACTACGAGCAGTACTTC
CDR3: CASSRVNYEQYF

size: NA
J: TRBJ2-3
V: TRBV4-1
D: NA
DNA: TGCGTCAGCAGCCAAGGAGAGGTCGTACAGGGAAAGCTGGATACGCAGTATTTT
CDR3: CVSSQGEVVQGKLDTQYF

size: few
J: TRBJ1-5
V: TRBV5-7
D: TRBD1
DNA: TGTGCCAGCAGCTGGGGGACAGGTAATCAGCCCCAGCATTTT
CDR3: CASSWGTGNQPQHF

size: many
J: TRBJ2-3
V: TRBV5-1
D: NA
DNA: TGCGCCAGCAGCTTGAAGGGAGATACGCAGTATTTT
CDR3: CASSLKGDTQYF

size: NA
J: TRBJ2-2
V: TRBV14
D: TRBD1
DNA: TGTGCCAGCAGCCAAGACGAGGCAGGGGGCTTCACCGGGGAGCTGTTTTTT
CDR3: CASSQDEAGGFTGELFF

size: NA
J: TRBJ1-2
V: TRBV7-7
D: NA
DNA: TGTGCCAGCAGTCGGGGTCCCCATGGCTACACCTTC
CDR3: CASSRGPHGYTF

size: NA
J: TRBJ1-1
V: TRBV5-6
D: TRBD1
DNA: TGTGCCAGCAGCCCACAGGGGAGGTGCGCTGAAGCTTTCTTT
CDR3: CASSPQGRCAEAFF

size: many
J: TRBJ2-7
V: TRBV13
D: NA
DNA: TGTGCCAGCAGCTTATTGGGGGCCCAGTACTTC
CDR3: CASSLLGAQYF

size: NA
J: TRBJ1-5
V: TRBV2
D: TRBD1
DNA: TGTGCCAGCAGTCTGAACAGGGGGCTACATCAGCCCCAGCATTTT
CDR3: CASSLNRGLHQPQHF

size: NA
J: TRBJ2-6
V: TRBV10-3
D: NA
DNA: TGTGCCATCAGGGACACCCGAGGTGGCGGGGCCAACGTCCTGACTTTC
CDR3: CAIRDTRGGGANVLTF

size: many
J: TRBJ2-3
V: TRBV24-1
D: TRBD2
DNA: TGTGCCACCAGTGATTTGCAGGGACTAGCGGGGCCAGATACGCAGTATTTT
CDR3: CATSDLQGLAGPDTQYF

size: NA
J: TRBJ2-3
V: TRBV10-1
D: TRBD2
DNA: TGCGCCAGCAGTGAGACACTAGCGGGAGTCGGGTCCGATACGCAGTATTTT
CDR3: CASSETLAGVGSDTQYF

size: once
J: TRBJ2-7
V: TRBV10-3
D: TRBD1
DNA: TGTGCCACCTACCCTCGGACAGGGGGCTACGAGCAGTACTTC
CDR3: CATYPRTGGYEQYF

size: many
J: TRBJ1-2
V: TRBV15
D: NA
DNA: TGTGCCACCAGCAGAGAAAGCTTTACGGGAGGCTACACCTTC
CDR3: CATSRESFTGGYTF

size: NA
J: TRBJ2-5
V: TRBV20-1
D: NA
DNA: TGCAGTGCTCTTGCGGGCCACCAAGAGACCCAGTACTTC
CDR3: CSALAGHQETQYF

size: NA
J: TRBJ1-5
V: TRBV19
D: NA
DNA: TGTGCCAGTAGTACAACGGGGGCGAGCAATCAGCCCCAGCATTTT
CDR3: CASSTTGASNQPQHF

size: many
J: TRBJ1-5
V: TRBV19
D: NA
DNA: TGTGCCAGTAGTCCGAGGGGTCAGCCCCAGCATTTT
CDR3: CASSPRGQPQHF

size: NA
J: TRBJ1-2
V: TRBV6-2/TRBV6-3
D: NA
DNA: TGTGCCAGCAGTTACCTGGCGGACGGACTCTATGGCTACACCTTC
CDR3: CASSYLADGLYGYTF

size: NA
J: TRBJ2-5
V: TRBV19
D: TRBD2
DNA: TGTGCCACCGCGAGACCGGGACTAGCCGGAGAGACCCAGTACTTC
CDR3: CATARPGLAGETQYF

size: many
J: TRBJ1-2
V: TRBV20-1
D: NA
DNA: TGCAGTCTGCTAGTATTAGGTTCCCTAACCGGGGGTACATTACGTGGCTACACCTTC
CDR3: CSLLVLGSLTGGTLRGYTF

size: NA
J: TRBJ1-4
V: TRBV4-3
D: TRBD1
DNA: TGCGCCAGCAGCCAAGAAGGCTCCAGGGGGCCTGAAAAACTGTCTTTT
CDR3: CASSQEGSRGPEKLSF

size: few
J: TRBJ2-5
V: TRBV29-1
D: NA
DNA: TGCAGCGTAGTTCGTAGGGAGACCCAGTACTTC
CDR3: CSVVRRETQYF

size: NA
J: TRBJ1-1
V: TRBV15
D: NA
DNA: TGTGCCACCAGCAGCAAAGGGACCACTGACGAAGCTTTCTTT
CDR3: CATSSKGTTDEAFF

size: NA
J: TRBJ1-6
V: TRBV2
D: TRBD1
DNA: TGTGCCAGCAGTGACAGGGGGTATCCACCCCTCCACTTT
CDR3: CASSDRGYPPLHF

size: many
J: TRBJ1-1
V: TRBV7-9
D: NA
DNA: TGTGCCAGCAGCTTGAGACAGGTAAACACTGAAGCTTTCTTT
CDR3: CASSLRQVNTEAFF

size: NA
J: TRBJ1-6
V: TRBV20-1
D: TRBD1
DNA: TGCAGTGCCCGGACAGGGGCTTCCTATAATTCACCCCTCCACTTT
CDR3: CSARTGASYNSPLHF

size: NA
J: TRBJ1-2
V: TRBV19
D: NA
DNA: TGTGCCAGTGGCCCCCAATATTTAGGTGGCTACACCTTC
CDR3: CASGPQYLGGYTF

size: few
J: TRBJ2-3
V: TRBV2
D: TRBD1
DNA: TGTGCCAGCCCAAGGACAGGGATGGATACGCAGTATTTT
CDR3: CASPRTGMDTQYF

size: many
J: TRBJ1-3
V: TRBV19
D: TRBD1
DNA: TGTGCCAGTAGTTCACGGACAGGCACCGGAAACACCATATATTTT
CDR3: CASSSRTGTGNTIYF

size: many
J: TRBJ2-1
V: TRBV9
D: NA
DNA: TGTGCCAGCAGCGTGACGGGGTCGAGGACCAATGAGCAGTTCTTC
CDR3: CASSVTGSRTNEQFF

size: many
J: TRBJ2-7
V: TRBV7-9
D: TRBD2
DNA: TGTGCCAGCAGCTTAGTCCCGACTAGCGTCTACGAGCAGTACTTC
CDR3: CASSLVPTSVYEQYF

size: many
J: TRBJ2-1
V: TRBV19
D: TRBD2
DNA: TGTGCCAGTGGCAAGGGACTAGCGGTTAATGAGCAGTTCTTC
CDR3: CASGKGLAVNEQFF

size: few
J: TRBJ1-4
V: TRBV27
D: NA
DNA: TGTGCCAGCAGCAACCTACGGACTTTTGAAAAACTGTTTTTT
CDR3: CASSNLRTFEKLFF